The subject of this entry is one T cell receptor beta chain. The data belong to a study of siplizumab effects on memory and regulatory T cells. Method: immunoSEQ multiplex PCR; TCRdb's copy keeps in-frame clones and lacks some. The table shows roughly 100,000 clones, with 85% to 95% occurring only once. The CDR3 is 17 residues long. The germline gives CDR1 LGHNA, CDR2 YSLEER. The junction had 7 bases not matched to a gene; V was cut back by 0 bases and J by 4 bases. The sequenced sample consisted of CD4+ T cells sorted from blood. The rearrangement joins TRBV4-3 to TRBJ2-1; 9 nucleotides agree with TRBD2. The origin of this receptor is a human donor in good health. Written as DNA, the CDR3 is TGCGCCAGCAGCCAAGATGCGGCGGGAGGGCCATACAATGAGCAGTTCTTC. It yields the protein CASSQDAAGGPYNEQFF.